The 16 T cell receptor beta chains in this list originate from one sample, sequenced in a study of T cells in Graves' hyperthyroidism and ophthalmopathy. The investigators amplified TCR beta CDR3 regions from RNA transcripts. First-round RT-PCR with HTBI primers amplified the TCR CDR3 region. Each CDR3 protein is one row after TCRdb ran MiXCR on the multiplex PCR reads. The sample records around 280,000 distinct CDR3 sequences, about 14% being singletons. The sample consisted of blood. The receptors here all came from a woman in her twenties or thirties with Graves' hyperthyroidism that later progressed to Graves' ophthalmopathy.

There are many counts of this clonotype. The rearrangement links TRBV12-3 or TRBV12-4 to TRBJ2-2; a weak D match, TRBD1 (5 bases). Trimming took 8 bases from V and 2 from J, leaving 9 bases between them. This CDR3 region has 13 residues. The CDR3 DNA follows: TGTGCCAGCTGGACATTAAACACCGGGGAGCTGTTTTTT. It translates to CASWTLNTGELFF.

This clonotype has ten or more counts. The chain has TRBV7-9 and TRBJ2-6; possibly TRBD2 for D (5 bases). Germline V gene data show CDR1 as SEHNR and CDR2 as FQNEAQ (reference sequence). The CDR3 is made up of 17 amino acids. Trimming left V 5 bases short and J 0 bases short, with 14 bases between. CDR3 nucleotide sequence: TGTGCCAGCAGCACGGACTCCCTGGGCTCTGGGGCCAACGTCCTGACTTTC. Its translation is CASSTDSLGSGANVLTF.

V usage is TRBV6-1 and J usage is TRBJ1-1; D not resolved. This CDR3 is built from 13 residues. The V end lost 7 bases, the J end lost 0 bases, and 9 bases lay between the germline ends. CDR1 and CDR2 from the germline V gene are MNHNS and SASEGT. CDR3 coding DNA: TGTGCCAGCACAAGAGTTATGAACACTGAAGCTTTCTTT. Protein: CASTRVMNTEAFF.

This clonotype was recorded at least ten times. J is TRBJ2-3 and V is TRBV7-2, with 10 bases that match TRBD2. Per the germline V gene, CDR1 is SGHTA and CDR2 is FQGNSA. Trimming cost V 5 bases and J 7 bases; bases outside gene matches: 9. CDR3 size: 15 residues. The CDR3 DNA reads TGTGCCAGCAGCCGGGCTAGCGGGAGCGGAAATACGCAGTATTTT. Protein: CASSRASGSGNTQYF. Based on the CDR3 plus reference TRBV7-2 and TRBJ2-3, the full variable domain is GAGVSQSPSNKVTEKGKDVELRCDPISGHTALYWYRQSLGQGLEFLIYFQGNSAPDKSGLPSDRFSAERTGGSVSTLTIQRTQQEDSAVYLCASSRASGSGNTQYFGPGTRLTVL.

In this sample, this clonotype turned up many times. V usage is TRBV11-2 and J usage is TRBJ2-1; possible D gene TRBD2, 6 bases. Trimming removed 1 base at V and 10 bases at J, with 11 bases between. Looked up from germline, CDR1 is SGHAT and CDR2 is FQNNGV. CDR3 size: 13 residues. The CDR3 protein is CASSLGYAGEQFF. The DNA of the CDR3 is TGTGCCAGCAGCTTAGGATACGCGGGAGAGCAGTTCTTC.

The chain recombines TRBV18 with TRBJ2-4; TRBD1 matches at 8 bases. In germline, CDR1 is KGHSH, CDR2 LQKENI. The J segment lost 1 base and the V segment lost 5 bases, leaving 1 base of the junction unmatched. CDR3 size: 14 residues. The CDR3 is CASSRDRAKNIQYF. CDR3 DNA sequence: TGTGCCAGCTCAAGGGACAGGGCCAAAAACATTCAGTACTTC.

This clonotype was counted ten times or more. This rearrangement joins TRBV4-1 to TRBJ2-5; D unresolved. Germline V gene lookup returns CDR1 MGHRA and CDR2 YSYEKL. Deletions cut 3 bases from V and 5 bases from J, with 7 bases between. This CDR3 region has 12 residues. The CDR3 is CASSHIYETQYF. In nucleotides, the CDR3 is TGCGCCAGCAGCCATATTTATGAGACCCAGTACTTC.

This clonotype has at least ten counts. J is TRBJ2-3 and V is TRBV5-5, with 8 bases fitting TRBD1. The V and J ends lost 3 bases and 0 bases, in that order; junction bases with no gene match: 6. The CDR3 is 16 amino acids. CDR1 and CDR2 from the germline V gene are SGHKS and YYEKEE (reference sequence). The CDR3 coding sequence is TGTGCCAGCAGCTCCCTCGACAGGGGAAGCACAGATACGCAGTATTTT. Its protein is CASSSLDRGSTDTQYF.

The sample holds many counts of this clonotype. The CDR3 reads CSTDREFRVTYF. CDR3 DNA sequence: TGCAGTACTGACAGGGAATTTAGGGTAACGTACTTC. The chain employs TRBV20-1 and TRBJ2-5; TRBD1 matches at 7 bases. V lost 8 bases to trimming and J lost 13 bases; unmatched junction nucleotides: 16. The CDR3 is 12 residues long. Germline CDR1 and CDR2: DFQATT and SNEGSKA (reference sequence).

The V gene is TRBV19, the J gene TRBJ2-3; D not resolved. V was shortened by 5 bases and J by 5 bases, with 14 bases between the two germline ends. Germline assignment: CDR1 LNHDA and CDR2 SQIVND (reference sequence). This CDR3 spans 14 amino acids. The CDR3 DNA is TGTGCCAGTAGTCGGCTGCACGGTGGAGATACGCAGTATTTT. Its protein product is CASSRLHGGDTQYF.

This clonotype was seen ten or more times. This chain joins TRBV28 and TRBJ1-1, with TRBD1 matching 8 bases. Germline CDR1 MDHEN, CDR2 SYDVKM. After removal of 3 bases from V and 14 bases from J, the junction contained 8 bases not matched to a gene. This CDR3 spans 12 amino acids. This CDR3 reads CASSFSGGGWFF. The CDR3 DNA follows: TGTGCCAGCAGTTTCTCAGGGGGCGGTTGGTTCTTT.

This clonotype occurred many times. This chain joins TRBV7-3 and TRBJ1-1; D is undetermined. The CDR3 length is 13 residues. The V end lost 4 bases, the J end lost 0 bases, and 6 bases lay between the germline ends. Germline V gene data show CDR1 as SGHTA and CDR2 as FQGTGA. CDR3: CASSSLVNTEAFF. The CDR3 DNA reads as TGTGCCAGCAGCTCCCTAGTGAACACTGAAGCTTTCTTT.

This clonotype came up many times. The J gene is TRBJ1-2, the V gene TRBV30, with 7 bases identical to TRBD1. This CDR3 has 13 residues. J lost 5 bases, V lost 3 bases, and 6 bases had no gene match. The germline gives CDR1 GTSNPN, CDR2 SVGIG (reference sequence). The CDR3 sequence is CAWRIDRVYGYTF. The CDR3 DNA follows: TGTGCCTGGAGGATCGACAGGGTTTATGGCTACACCTTC.

This clonotype was observed many times. The rearrangement links TRBV18 to TRBJ2-5; D may be TRBD1 (5 bases). From germline, CDR1 is KGHSH and CDR2 LQKENI. The CDR3 covers 17 residues. The germline V and J ends were trimmed by 2 bases and 1 base, with 17 bases remaining between them. CDR3 DNA: TGTGCCAGCTCACCATTGGGCACCCAACAGGTCCAAGAGACCCAGTACTTC. As protein: CASSPLGTQQVQETQYF.

This clonotype turned up a few times. The rearrangement joins TRBV7-2 to TRBJ1-6, with 7 bases aligning to TRBD1. The germline V gene has CDR1 SGHTA and CDR2 FQGNSA. Unmatched junction bases numbered 12, after V lost 10 bases and J lost 6 bases. The CDR3 covers 15 residues. DNA of the CDR3: TGTGCCATCCGATATAGAACAGGGGTTAATTCACCCCTCCACTTT. The encoded protein is CAIRYRTGVNSPLHF.

This clonotype was detected ten times or more. The chain couples TRBV19 to TRBJ1-1; TRBD1 agrees at 7 bases. Germline V gene lookup returns CDR1 LNHDA and CDR2 SQIVND (reference sequence). After removal of 7 bases from V and 2 bases from J, the junction contained 7 bases not matched to a gene. CDR3 length: 14 amino acids. CDR3 nucleotide sequence: TGTGCCAGTATTTGGACAGGATCCAACACTGAAGCTTTCTTT. It specifies CASIWTGSNTEAFF.